This T cell receptor beta chain was documented in a study of CXCR3-negative and CXCR3-positive naive CD8 T cells. General study points: Hydrophobicity was higher for TRB CDR3s found in CXCR3-positive naive cells than in CXCR3-negative naive cells.

In the case of this clonotype: The antigen is not known.

Via 5' RACE with UMI labels, TRB cDNA libraries were prepared. Reprocessing the 5' RACE reads, TCRdb reports a single entry for every CDR3 protein and omits DNA. In total, the table holds around 66,000 distinct CDR3 sequences. Per the germline V gene, CDR1 is LGHDT and CDR2 is YNNKEL (reference sequence). The CDR3 is 14 residues long. Naivety in CD8+ T cells corresponded to a CD45RO-CCR7+CD27+CD95- phenotype. What was sequenced was naive CXCR3+ CD8+ T cells from blood. The subset is: CD45RO-CCR7+CD27+CD95- naive CD8+ T cells expressing CXCR3 (TNR3+). The source of this sequence is a human donor in good health. Some clones in this sample may be carry-over from other donors' samples. V is TRBV3-1 and J is TRBJ2-7; the D call of TRBD1 rests on TCRdb alone, since no DNA is present to check it. This CDR3 is CASAKVPGHYEQYF.